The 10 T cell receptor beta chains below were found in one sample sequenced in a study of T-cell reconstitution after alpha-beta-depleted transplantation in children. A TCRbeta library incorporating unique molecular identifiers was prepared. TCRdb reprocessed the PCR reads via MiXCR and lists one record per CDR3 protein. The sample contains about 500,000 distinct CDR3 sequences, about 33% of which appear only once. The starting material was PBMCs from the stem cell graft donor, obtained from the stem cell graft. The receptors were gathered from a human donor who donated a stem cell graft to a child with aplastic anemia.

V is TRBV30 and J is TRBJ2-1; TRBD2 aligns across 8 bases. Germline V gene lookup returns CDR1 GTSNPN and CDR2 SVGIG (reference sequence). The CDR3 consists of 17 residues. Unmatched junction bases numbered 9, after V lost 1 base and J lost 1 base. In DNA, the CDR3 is TGTGCCTGGAGTGGGGGTGATAGCGGGATTTCCTACAATGAGCAGTTCTTC. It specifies CAWSGGDSGISYNEQFF.

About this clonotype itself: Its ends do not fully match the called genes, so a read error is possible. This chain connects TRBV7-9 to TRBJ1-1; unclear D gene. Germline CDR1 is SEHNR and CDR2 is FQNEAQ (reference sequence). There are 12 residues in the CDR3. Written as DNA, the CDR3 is TGTGCCAGCAGCTTCACCCCAACTGCAGCTTTCTTT. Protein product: CASSFTPTAAFF.

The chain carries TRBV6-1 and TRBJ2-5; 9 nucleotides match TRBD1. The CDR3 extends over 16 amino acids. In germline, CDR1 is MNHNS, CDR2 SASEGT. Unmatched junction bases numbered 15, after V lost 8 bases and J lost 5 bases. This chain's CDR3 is CASEHGAAGQGETQYF. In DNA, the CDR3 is TGTGCCAGCGAACACGGTGCGGCGGGACAGGGTGAGACCCAGTACTTC.

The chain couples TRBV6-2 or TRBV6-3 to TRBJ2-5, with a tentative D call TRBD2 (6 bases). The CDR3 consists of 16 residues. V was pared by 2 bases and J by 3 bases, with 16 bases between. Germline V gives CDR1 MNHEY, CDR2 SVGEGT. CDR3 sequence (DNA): TGTGCCAGCAGTTACGGTGAAGGAGGGGCGGAAGAGACCCAGTACTTC. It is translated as CASSYGEGGAEETQYF.

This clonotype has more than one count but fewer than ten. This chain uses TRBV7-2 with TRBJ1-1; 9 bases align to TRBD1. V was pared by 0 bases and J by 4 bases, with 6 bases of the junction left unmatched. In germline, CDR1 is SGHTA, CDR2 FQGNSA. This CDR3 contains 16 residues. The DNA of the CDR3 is TGTGCCAGCAGCTTAGCCACAGGGGGCGCGGGCACTGAAGCTTTCTTT. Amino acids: CASSLATGGAGTEAFF.

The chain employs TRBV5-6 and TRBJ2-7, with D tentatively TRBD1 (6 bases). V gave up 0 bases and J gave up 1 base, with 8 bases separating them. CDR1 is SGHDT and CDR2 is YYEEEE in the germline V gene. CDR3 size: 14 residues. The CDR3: CASSLGTVSYEQYF. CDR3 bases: TGTGCCAGCAGCTTGGGGACAGTTTCCTACGAGCAGTACTTC.

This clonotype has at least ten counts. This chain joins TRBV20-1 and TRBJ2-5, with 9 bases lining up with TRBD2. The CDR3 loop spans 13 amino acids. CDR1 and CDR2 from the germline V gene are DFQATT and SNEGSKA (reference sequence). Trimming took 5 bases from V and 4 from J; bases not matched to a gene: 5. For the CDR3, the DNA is TGCAGTGCTGCCTCGGGACTAGCAGAGACCCAGTACTTC. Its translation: CSAASGLAETQYF.

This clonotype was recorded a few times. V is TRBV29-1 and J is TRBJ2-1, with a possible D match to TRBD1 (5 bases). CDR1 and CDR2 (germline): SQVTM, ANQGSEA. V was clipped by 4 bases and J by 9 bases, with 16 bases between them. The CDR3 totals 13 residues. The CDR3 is CSVAQGWGGEQFF. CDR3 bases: TGCAGCGTTGCCCAGGGCTGGGGTGGTGAGCAGTTCTTC.

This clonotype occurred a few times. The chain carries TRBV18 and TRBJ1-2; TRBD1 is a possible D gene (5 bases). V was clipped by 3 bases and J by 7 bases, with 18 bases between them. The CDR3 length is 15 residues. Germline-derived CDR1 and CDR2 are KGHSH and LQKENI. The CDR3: CASSPNVRGDGGYTF. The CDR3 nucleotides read TGTGCCAGCTCACCCAACGTACGAGGGGACGGTGGCTACACCTTC.

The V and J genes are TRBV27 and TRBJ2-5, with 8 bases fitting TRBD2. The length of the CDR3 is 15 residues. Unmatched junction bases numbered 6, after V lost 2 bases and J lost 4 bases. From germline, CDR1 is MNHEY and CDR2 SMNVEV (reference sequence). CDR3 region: CASSLQAGVAETQYF. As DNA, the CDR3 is TGTGCCAGCAGTTTACAAGCGGGAGTGGCAGAGACCCAGTACTTC.